One sample yielded the 15 T cell receptor beta chains listed below, sequenced in a study of memory CD8 T cells in hepatitis C reinfection. Here immunoSEQ multiplex PCR was the method, and the copy in TCRdb shows in-frame clones only, minus some. The sample lists just over 45,000 clones; approximately 92% were seen once. The time point: late/post reinfection, 12 to 24 weeks after detection. The sorted cells went straight to TCR sequencing with no prior in vitro expansion. Sequenced material: naive CD8+ T cells sorted from blood. The receptors stem from a man aged 18 to 30 with hepatitis C virus infection.

In its sample, this clone was seen a few times. The V and J genes are TRBV5-6 and TRBJ2-4; D not certain. Germline-derived CDR1 and CDR2 are SGHDT and YYEEEE. V lost 4 bases and J 8 bases, leaving 13 bases between the germline ends. The CDR3 sequence is 13 residues long. The CDR3 here is CASSHGFSDIQYF. For the CDR3, the DNA is TGTGCCAGCAGCCACGGGTTTTCGGACATTCAGTACTTC. The variable domain in full, with the rest retrieved from reference TRBV5-6 and TRBJ2-4, is DAGVTQSPTHLIKTRGQQVTLRCSPKSGHDTVSWYQQALGQGPQFIFQYYEEEERQRGNFPDRFSGHQFPNYSSELNVNALLLGDSALYLCASSHGFSDIQYFGAGTRLSVL.

The CDR3 here is CASRGSRGGTDTQYF. The CDR3, as DNA: TGCGCCAGCAGGGGTAGCAGGGGCGGCACAGATACGCAGTATTTT. The chain recombines TRBV5-1 with TRBJ2-3; tentative D call: TRBD1 (6 bases). The germline V gene has CDR1 SGHRS and CDR2 YFSETQ. The CDR3 is 15 amino acids. V was pared by 5 bases and J by 1 base, with 14 bases between.

CDR3 loop: CASRSVVDSPLHF. CDR3 DNA sequence: TGCGCCAGCAGATCGGTGGTGGATTCACCCCTCCACTTT. J is TRBJ1-6 and V is TRBV5-1; no definite D call. Germline V lookup: CDR1 SGHRS, CDR2 YFSETQ. This CDR3 region has 13 residues. Trimming took 5 bases from V and 8 from J, leaving 11 bases between them.

V gene TRBV27 combines with J gene TRBJ2-5; a weak D match, TRBD1 (5 bases). V was shortened by 4 bases and J by 1 base, with 10 bases between the two germline ends. Germline V CDR1 and CDR2: MNHEY, SMNVEV (reference sequence). The CDR3 has 14 residues. This chain's CDR3 is CASSWAGPQETQYF. The CDR3 nucleotides read TGTGCCAGCAGTTGGGCAGGGCCCCAAGAGACCCAGTACTTC.

DNA for the CDR3: TGTGCCAGCAGCCACCCCGGGACAGGGACATACTACGAGCAGTACTTC. Encoded protein: CASSHPGTGTYYEQYF. The chain employs TRBV7-8 and TRBJ2-7; 9 nucleotides align to TRBD1. This CDR3 has 16 residues. V was clipped by 5 bases and J by 3 bases; unmatched bases: 11. Germline CDR1 is SGHVS and CDR2 is FQNEAQ.

J is TRBJ2-7 and V is TRBV4-2, with TRBD1 matching 8 bases. Unmatched junction bases numbered 16, after V lost 0 bases and J lost 3 bases. Germline CDR1 and CDR2: LGHNA and YNFKEQ. CDR3 size: 19 residues. In nucleotides, the CDR3 is TGTGCCAGCAGCCAAGATGTCCAGGGGGCCCCTTCCCCCCTCTACGAGCAGTACTTC. Translating gives CASSQDVQGAPSPLYEQYF.

The gene calls are TRBV5-1 and TRBJ2-7; no reliable D call. This CDR3 has 14 amino acids. Germline V gene lookup returns CDR1 SGHRS and CDR2 YFSETQ. V was clipped by 2 bases and J by 2 bases, with 11 bases between them. DNA of the CDR3: TGCGCCAGCAGCTTATACTCATCTACCTACGAGCAGTACTTC. Protein: CASSLYSSTYEQYF.

J is TRBJ1-1 and V is TRBV7-6; 7 bases match TRBD1. CDR1 is SGHVS and CDR2 is FNYEAQ in the germline V gene. V shed 5 bases, J shed 2 bases, and the junction held 5 bases outside the gene matches. This CDR3 is 14 amino acids long. CDR3 sequence: CASSPGTENTEAFF. CDR3 DNA: TGTGCCAGCAGCCCAGGGACAGAAAACACTGAAGCTTTCTTT.

V and J are TRBV7-8 and TRBJ1-5; TRBD1 might be the D (5 bases). Germline values: CDR1 SGHVS, CDR2 FQNEAQ. The V gene lost 2 bases and the J gene lost 2 bases, with 13 bases spanning the gap. This CDR3 comprises 16 residues. The chain's CDR3 is CASSLLGAGGNQPQHF. In DNA, the CDR3 is TGTGCCAGCAGCTTACTTGGGGCAGGAGGCAATCAGCCCCAGCATTTT.

The genes are TRBV15 and TRBJ2-1; unclear D gene. The ends were cut back, 0 bases at V and 15 bases at J, with 15 bases in the middle. The CDR3 has 13 amino acids. Germline V gene lookup returns CDR1 LNHNV and CDR2 YYDKDF (reference sequence). The CDR3 protein is CATSRDRDTQLFF. The CDR3 nucleotides read TGTGCCACCAGCAGAGATCGAGACACCCAACTGTTCTTC. The entire variable domain, with the rest obtained from reference TRBV15 and TRBJ2-1, is as follows: DAMVIQNPRYQVTQFGKPVTLSCSQTLNHNVMYWYQQKSSQAPKLLFHYYDKDFNNEADTPDNFQSRRPNTSFCFLDIRSPGLGDTAMYLCATSRDRDTQLFFGPGTRLTVL.

The V and J genes are TRBV19 and TRBJ1-6, with 7 bases that match TRBD1. After removal of 2 bases from V and 12 bases from J, the junction contained 16 bases not matched to a gene. The CDR3 is made up of 17 amino acids. Germline V lookup: CDR1 LNHDA, CDR2 SQIVND (reference sequence). DNA of the CDR3: TGTGCCAGTAGTATACGATCTGGCGCAGGGGGGTCTGAACCCCTCCACTTT. Its protein product is CASSIRSGAGGSEPLHF. The full variable domain, its missing parts supplied by reference TRBV19 and TRBJ1-6, is DGGITQSPKYLFRKEGQNVTLSCEQNLNHDAMYWYRQDPGQGLRLIYYSQIVNDFQKGDIAEGYSVSREKKESFPLTVTSAQKNPTAFYLCASSIRSGAGGSEPLHFGNGTRLTVT.

As DNA, the CDR3 is TGTGCCAGCAGCCAAGCTTATGGGGCGGACCAGTACCAAGAGACCCAGTACTTC. Translated, it gives CASSQAYGADQYQETQYF. V gene TRBV14 combines with J gene TRBJ2-5; D possibly corresponds to TRBD1 (5 bases). Germline values: CDR1 SGHDN, CDR2 FVKESK. CDR3 length: 18 amino acids. The ends were cut back, 1 base at V and 0 bases at J, with 18 bases in the middle.

A remark on this clone: Different DNA sequences within this sample yield the same CDR3. This rearrangement joins TRBV7-8 to TRBJ2-6; TRBD1 is a possible D gene (6 bases). Deletions cut 1 base from V and 1 base from J, with 17 bases between. The CDR3 length is 19 residues. From germline, CDR1 is SGHVS and CDR2 FQNEAQ. The CDR3 DNA sequence: TGTGCCAGCAGCTTAGTTTACTACAGGGAGATATCTGGGGCCAACGTCCTGACTTTC. Protein product: CASSLVYYREISGANVLTF.

J is TRBJ2-5 and V is TRBV4-3, with TRBD1 matching 8 bases. Germline V CDR1 and CDR2: LGHNA, YSLEER. The V and J ends lost 4 bases and 2 bases, in that order; junction bases with no gene match: 9. The CDR3 runs 16 residues. CDR3 coding DNA: TGCGCCAGCAGCCGAGCCTGGACAGGGACGCAAGAGACCCAGTACTTC. Translating gives CASSRAWTGTQETQYF.

The chain has TRBV6-1 and TRBJ2-1; maybe TRBD2 (5 bases). This CDR3 is built from 15 residues. V was pared by 5 bases and J by 0 bases, with 11 bases between. Germline V gene lookup returns CDR1 MNHNS and CDR2 SASEGT. The chain's CDR3 is CASSHEGASYNEQFF. The CDR3 bases are TGTGCCAGCAGTCATGAGGGTGCCTCCTACAATGAGCAGTTCTTC.